This record covers a single T cell receptor (beta chain). This clonotype was counted many times. It lacks a known antigen. No per-base quality is available; no much larger clone lies one base away. According to the study, the label for this sample's time point signals: newly diagnosed GD, antithyroid drugs for less than 3 months. For both TCR sequencing and RNA sequencing, RNA was extracted from PBMCs in TRIzol. The diagnosis of Graves' disease followed American Thyroid Association guidelines. Patients for the study were recruited at an endocrinology department in Xi'an, China. From each patient, about 9.7 milliliters of peripheral blood was collected into an EDTA anticoagulant tube. Ficoll Paque Plus density gradient separation was used to isolate PBMCs, and no further T cell sorting was done. An Agilent 2100 Bioanalyzer and agarose gel were used to check RNA quality, while a NanoDrop 2000 measured RNA concentration.

At the junction V is shortened by 3 bases and J by 1 base, with 12 bases in between. The germline V gene (reference sequence) yields LGHDT for CDR1 and YNNKEL for CDR2. Reading from cysteine to phenylalanine, the CDR3 counts 15 amino acids. Here the CDR3 DNA is all that survives: 45 bases in frame from base 1. The entry originates in a study of regulatory T cells in long-lasting Graves disease (dated by TCRdb to about 2021). As for the study more broadly: Newly diagnosed Graves' disease patients had taken antithyroid drugs for less than 3 months. This study used TCR sequencing and RNA sequencing of peripheral blood to compare persistent Graves' disease patients against newly diagnosed Graves' disease patients. The study was registered as a clinical trial and conducted in China. A total of approximately 35 samples underwent TCR sequencing: about 13 from persistent and some 20 from newly diagnosed Graves' disease patients.

To prepare the library, multiplex PCR was applied. Sequenced on an Illumina HiSeq 4000. iRepertoire HTBI primers and Arm-PCR amplification of CDR3 regions were used to construct TCR beta libraries. PCR products were gel purified before sequencing. The original methods were these. Gene usage analysis of CDR3 amino acid clonotypes used the approximately 62 TRBV and 14 to 15 TRBJ segments found across samples. COPE and FqMerger were used to merge the filtered high-quality paired reads into contigs. BLAST was used to align contigs to the IMGT TRBV, TRBD and TRBJ reference genes, and CDR3 was defined following IMGT. Any clonotype with a frequency above 0.1% was counted as a highly expanded clone. Shannon entropy was used to measure repertoire diversity, and the Gini coefficient was used to measure V-J evenness. Public clonotypes were defined as clonotypes shared by more than one individual. The raw public reads went through TCRdb reprocessing: fastp at Q25, MiXCR clone calling, in-frame beta chains kept. Here each entry gathers all rows of one CDR3 protein and keeps the most common genes and DNA. These V and J calls derive from TCRdb rather than the authors' analysis. Within this sample are around 480,000 distinct CDR3 sequences, with around 16% of them counted one time only. About 25% of the sample belongs to the ten largest clones.

What the study reported, not specific to this receptor: Because the primary lesion, thyroid tissue, could not be accessed, the study looked at peripheral blood alone. As a limitation, the authors acknowledged that the small sample size may reduce accuracy. Persistent Graves' disease patients showed lower TCR Shannon entropy and fewer highly expanded clones than newly diagnosed patients, suggesting clonal expansion. TRBV28, TRBJ1-2 and TRBJ2-5 were preferentially used in persistent disease, while TRBV20-1 and TRBJ2-1 were favored in newly diagnosed disease. Persistent patients shared more public clonotypes among themselves (around 2,500) than newly diagnosed patients did (approximately 900). Sequencing and analysis were limited to the TCR beta chain.

This same sample was also taken into another study, of T cells in Graves' hyperthyroidism and ophthalmopathy. Looking at the second paper: Graves' hyperthyroidism was defined as stable when no progression to ophthalmopathy occurred over 18 months of follow-up. The hyperthyroidism patients were between 18 and 65 years old and newly diagnosed, with a disease duration of less than 2 months. Exclusion was applied to patients with uncontrolled infections, other autoimmune diseases, pregnancy or lactation. Diagnoses were based on clinical symptoms, serum thyroxine and TRAb, thyroid ultrasound and orbital computed tomography. The first round of RT-PCR for the TCR CDR3 was performed with the HTBI primer set and the Qiagen OneStep RT-PCR kit. Most expanded thyroid clonotypes (frequency above 0.001) were also detected in blood, suggesting blood repertoires may reflect thyroid immune responses. Ophthalmopathy was separated from stable hyperthyroidism by a 13 V-J signature model, with over 85% sensitivity and roughly 81% specificity obtained in cross-validation and 80%/75% obtained in testing. In validation, the model predicted progression to ophthalmopathy a median of around six months before onset, with about 70% sensitivity and 72.22% specificity. To identify TCR V-J signatures that set the groups apart, the researchers used a discovery cohort of approximately 98 patients, made up of 43 with Graves' ophthalmopathy and about 55 with stable Graves' hyperthyroidism. An independent validation cohort of 18 to 20 hyperthyroidism patients and some 15 patients who later progressed to ophthalmopathy tested prospective prediction of ophthalmopathy. The 75 to 100 discovery patients were divided at random into training and test sets in a 7:3 ratio. Thyroid tissue and blood T-cell repertoires from more than five Graves' hyperthyroidism patients were also compared in the study. After sampling, hyperthyroidism patients received methimazole starting at 30 mg daily, and ophthalmopathy patients received high-dose intravenous methylprednisolone. The libraries were constructed in a second round of multiplex PCR and then size-selected and purified. Sequencing of the libraries was done on an Illumina HiSeq2000 using paired-end 100 bp reads. SOAPnuke was used to process the raw data, with reads discarded if the reads contained adapters or uncalled bases, had a mean Phred below 15, or lacked an exact constant-primer or identifier match. High-quality paired reads were merged using COPE v1.2.5, and each unique nucleotide sequence was defined as a clonotype. MiTCR v1.1 was used to align clonotypes to the IMGT TRBV, TRBD and TRBJ reference segments. Analysis was restricted to V-J combinations with a frequency above 0.0001, which covered 99% to 99.2% of repertoires. The TCS score was defined as the ratio of F50 (clonal expansion) to E x V (chaos), calculated using BLOSUM62-based TCRdist between CDR3 peptides within each V-J. Welch's t-statistics and random forest reduced several hundred V-J features to 10 to 15, which were used in a naive Bayes classifier (R e1071). Sample size was not statistically predetermined, and investigators were not blinded to group allocation. According to the paper, TCR Vbeta CDR3 sequencing was carried out on about 140 peripheral blood samples, which came from 40 to 45 ophthalmopathy, under 85 hyperthyroidism and about 17 progressor patients.

The sample consisted of peripheral blood mononuclear cells (PBMCs), taken at new diagnosis, from a patient treated with antithyroid drugs. The clonotype originates from a woman aged 40-65 years with Graves disease. Donor details come from another sample of the same person, matched by shared clones. Here the chain combines TRBV3-1 and TRBJ1-1, with TRBD1 as a weak D call on 5 bases. The DNA is TGTGCCAGCAGCCAGTCGGGACGGAGGAACACTGAAGCTTTCTTT. It translates to CASSQSGRRNTEAFF. Joined to the reference TRBV3-1 and TRBJ1-1 proteins, this CDR3 gives the full variable domain: DTAVSQTPKYLVTQMGNDKSIKCEQNLGHDTMYWYKQDSKKFLKIMFSYNNKELIINETVPNRFSPKSPDKAHLNLHINSLELGDSAVYFCASSQSGRRNTEAFFGQGTRLTVV.